This is a list of T cell receptor beta chains from one sample in a study of cytomegalovirus exposure and HLA in healthy donors. The data were produced by immunoSEQ multiplex PCR, yet TCRdb's version contains in-frame clones alone and is incomplete. The table includes 200,000 or so clones, 65% to 85% detected once. The sample consisted of PBMCs. All receptors derive from a boy between 2 and 10 years old in good health and CMV-seronegative. Both conserved end residues are part of each CDR3. Fields, in order: D gene, V gene, J gene, clone size, CDR3 protein, CDR3 DNA. A D gene is named only where the DNA matches it firmly. Expanded clones are given a class, and other clones once, few, many or no size at all.

TRBD2	TRBV9	TRBJ2-1	-	CASSLALAEYNEQFF	TGTGCCAGCAGCTTGGCGCTAGCGGAGTACAATGAGCAGTTCTTC
TRBD1	TRBV7-2	TRBJ1-1	-	CASSYPAGGTGIFTEAFF	TGTGCCAGCAGCTACCCAGCGGGAGGGACAGGGATTTTTACTGAAGCTTTCTTT
TRBD2	TRBV7-6	TRBJ2-3	-	CASSRLASPVVGDTQYF	TGTGCCAGCAGCCGACTAGCGTCACCCGTGGTTGGAGATACGCAGTATTTT
-	TRBV2	TRBJ2-7	-	CASITGSSYEQYF	TGTGCCAGCATAACGGGGAGCTCCTACGAGCAGTACTTC
TRBD2	TRBV4-1	TRBJ2-6	-	CASSQTIAGGISGANVLTF	TGCGCCAGCAGCCAGACTATAGCGGGGGGGATCTCTGGGGCCAACGTCCTGACTTTC
-	TRBV5-1	TRBJ1-1	-	CASSLEPQFRGGTEAFF	TGCGCCAGCAGCTTGGAGCCACAGTTTAGAGGAGGGACTGAAGCTTTCTTT
-	TRBV18	TRBJ1-1	-	CASSPYGPAPNTEAFF	TGTGCCAGCTCACCATATGGGCCAGCCCCGAACACTGAAGCTTTCTTT
-	TRBV5-4	TRBJ1-3	-	CASSGESPKGNTIYF	TGTGCCAGCAGCGGGGAGTCACCGAAAGGAAACACCATATATTTT
-	TRBV5-6	TRBJ2-7	-	CASSLVAGLAEQYF	TGTGCCAGCAGCTTGGTTGCAGGCCTAGCCGAGCAGTACTTC
TRBD2	TRBV5-4	TRBJ2-3	-	CASSFKLAGTGTDTQYF	TGTGCCAGCAGCTTCAAACTAGCGGGGACCGGCACAGATACGCAGTATTTT
-	TRBV7-2	TRBJ2-3	-	CASSLRTGMRGPSQSQYF	TGTGCCAGCAGCTTGCGGACTGGTATGCGGGGGCCCTCCCAATCGCAGTATTTT
-	TRBV20-1	TRBJ2-1	once	CSATLAGEQFF	TGCAGTGCGACCCTTGCGGGTGAGCAGTTCTTC
-	TRBV19	TRBJ1-5	few	CASRMDPERGNQPQHF	TGTGCCAGTAGGATGGACCCCGAGAGGGGCAATCAGCCCCAGCATTTT
TRBD2	TRBV11-2	TRBJ2-7	-	CASSSGGRFYEQYF	TGTGCCAGCAGCTCGGGGGGACGATTCTACGAGCAGTACTTC
-	TRBV15	TRBJ2-7	once	CATSTGRLTYEQYF	TGTGCCACCAGCACGGGGAGGTTAACCTACGAGCAGTACTTC
-	TRBV9	TRBJ2-1	-	CASSVQGQPWDNEQFF	TGTGCCAGCAGCGTCCAGGGGCAACCCTGGGACAATGAGCAGTTCTTC
TRBD1	TRBV11-2	TRBJ2-3	once	CASSQQGADTQYF	TGTGCCAGCAGCCAACAGGGGGCAGATACGCAGTATTTT
-	TRBV4-1	TRBJ1-1	-	CASSQIEGRTGQKKGAFF	TGCGCCAGCAGCCAAATCGAAGGCCGAACAGGCCAAAAAAAAGGAGCTTTCTTT
-	TRBV5-5	TRBJ1-4	-	CASSLGRGGGNEKLFF	TGTGCCAGCAGCTTGGGAAGAGGCGGGGGCAATGAAAAACTGTTTTTT
TRBD2	TRBV7-3	TRBJ2-3	-	CASSLKRGGLDTQYF	TGTGCCAGCAGCTTAAAGCGGGGGGGTTTAGATACGCAGTATTTT
-	TRBV5-4	TRBJ1-4	few	CASSLSRNEKLFF	TGTGCCAGCAGCTTGTCGAGAAATGAAAAACTGTTTTTT